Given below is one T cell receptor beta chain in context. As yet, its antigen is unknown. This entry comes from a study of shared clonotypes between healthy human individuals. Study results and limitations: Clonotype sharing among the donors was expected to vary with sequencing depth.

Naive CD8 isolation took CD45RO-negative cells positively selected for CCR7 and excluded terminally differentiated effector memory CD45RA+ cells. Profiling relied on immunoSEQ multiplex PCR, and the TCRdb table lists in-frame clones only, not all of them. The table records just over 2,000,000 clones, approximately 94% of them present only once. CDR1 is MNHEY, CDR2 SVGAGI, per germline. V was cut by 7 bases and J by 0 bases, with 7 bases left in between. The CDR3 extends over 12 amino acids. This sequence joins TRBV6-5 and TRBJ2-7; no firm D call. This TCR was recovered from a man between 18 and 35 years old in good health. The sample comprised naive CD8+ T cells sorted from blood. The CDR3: CASTSSSYEQYF. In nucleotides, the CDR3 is TGTGCCAGCACTTCAAGCTCCTACGAGCAGTACTTC.